This T cell receptor (beta chain) was recorded in a study of T-cell reconstitution after alpha-beta-depleted transplantation in children. At least ten counts were recorded for this clonotype. Unique molecular identifiers were incorporated during preparation of the TCRbeta library. Each CDR3 protein is one row after TCRdb ran MiXCR on the PCR reads. The sample contains 200,000 to 300,000 distinct CDR3 sequences, approximately 12% of which appear only once. V lost 5 bases to trimming and J lost 0 bases, with 14 bases between them. The CDR3 sequence is 15 residues long. Germline CDR1 reads SQVTM; CDR2 reads ANQGSEA.

Sequenced material: PBMCs from the stem cell graft donor, taken from the stem cell graft. The chain uses TRBV29-1 and TRBJ2-1, with unresolved D. The TCR comes from a human donor who donated a stem cell graft to a child with acute lymphoblastic leukemia. CDR3 sequence: CSVWALHRSYNEQFF. In DNA, the CDR3 is TGCAGCGTTTGGGCCCTACACCGCTCCTACAATGAGCAGTTCTTC.